The 13 T cell receptor beta chains below come from one sample, sequenced in a study of cytomegalovirus exposure and HLA in healthy donors. Researchers ran the PCR with 60 Vbeta and 13 Jbeta primers. Generated by immunoSEQ multiplex PCR, the TCRdb table keeps only in-frame clones and is missing some. This sample has some 190,000 clones, with more than 75% found just once. The sequenced material came from PBMCs. The receptor set was obtained from a man aged 35 to 55 in good health and CMV-seronegative.

This chain connects TRBV7-2 to TRBJ2-3, with 7 bases matching TRBD1. V was pared by 5 bases and J by 11 bases, with 13 bases of the junction left unmatched. Per the germline V gene, CDR1 is SGHTA and CDR2 is FQGNSA. The length of the CDR3 is 14 residues. Here the CDR3 reads CASSPGTVPSGQYF. The CDR3 region has the DNA TGTGCCAGCAGCCCAGGGACAGTCCCCAGTGGGCAGTATTTT.

The rearrangement joins TRBV19 to TRBJ2-1, with D perhaps TRBD2 (6 bases). The germline gives CDR1 LNHDA, CDR2 SQIVND (reference sequence). V lost 4 bases, J lost 9 bases, and 19 bases lay in between. CDR3 length: 15 residues. As DNA, the CDR3 is TGTGCCAGTAGTAGCGGGAAGGCGCCCAATGGTGAGCAGTTCTTC. Translating it yields CASSSGKAPNGEQFF.

The genes are TRBV11-3 and TRBJ1-3; TRBD1 might be the D (6 bases). V dropped 3 bases and J dropped 0 bases, with 12 bases sitting between them. The germline V gene has CDR1 SGHNT and CDR2 YENEEA. The CDR3 length is 16 residues. CDR3 amino acids: CASSLRQAPSGNTIYF. CDR3 in DNA: TGTGCCAGCAGCTTGAGACAGGCCCCCTCTGGAAACACCATATATTTT.

The V gene is TRBV28, the J gene TRBJ1-1; D is perhaps TRBD1 (6 bases). Germline assignment: CDR1 MDHEN and CDR2 SYDVKM. This CDR3 has 15 amino acids. V was shortened by 3 bases and J by 6 bases, with 17 bases between the two germline ends. The CDR3 region has the DNA TGTGCCAGCAGTTTTGTGGGGGGGGCGATCGCTGAAGCTTTCTTT. It codes for CASSFVGGAIAEAFF.

The chain employs TRBV9 and TRBJ2-7; a possible D gene is TRBD2 (6 bases). CDR3 length: 14 residues. The V and J ends lost 0 bases and 4 bases respectively, with 11 bases between them. CDR1 is SGDLS and CDR2 is YYNGEE in the germline V gene. CDR3 region: CASSVEDYQYEQYF. CDR3 bases: TGTGCCAGCAGCGTAGAGGACTACCAATACGAGCAGTACTTC.

The chain links TRBV2 to TRBJ2-2; 14 nucleotides match TRBD2. The CDR3 runs 16 residues. Unmatched junction bases numbered 7, after V lost 5 bases and J lost 8 bases. Germline-derived CDR1 and CDR2 are SNHLY and FYNNEI. This CDR3 reads CASSTGTSGSRGELFF. The CDR3 DNA reads TGTGCCAGCAGTACCGGGACTAGCGGGAGTAGGGGGGAGCTGTTTTTT.

This chain uses TRBV9 with TRBJ1-1; no reliable D call. The CDR3 runs to 13 residues. The V gene's germline CDR1 is SGDLS and CDR2 YYNGEE. The V gene lost 6 bases and the J gene lost 9 bases, with 18 bases spanning the gap. DNA for the CDR3: TGTGCCAGCACCGACGAAGGTTTCGGGAAAGCTTTCTTT. As protein: CASTDEGFGKAFF.

The chain couples TRBV2 to TRBJ2-3; a possible D gene is TRBD2 (6 bases). Trimming stripped 4 bases from V and 1 base from J, with 12 bases between. Germline CDR1 reads SNHLY; CDR2 reads FYNNEI. The length of the CDR3 is 15 residues. CDR3 in amino acids: CASSGRDSGTDTQYF. CDR3 sequence (DNA): TGTGCCAGCAGTGGCCGGGACTCAGGCACAGATACGCAGTATTTT.

V usage is TRBV7-9 and J usage is TRBJ1-1; no clear D gene. The germline V gene encodes CDR1 SEHNR and CDR2 FQNEAQ (reference sequence). The CDR3 spans 13 residues. V dropped 1 base and J dropped 2 bases, with 5 bases sitting between them. This chain's CDR3 is CASSLGTNTEAFF. Here the CDR3 DNA reads TGTGCCAGCAGCTTAGGAACTAACACTGAAGCTTTCTTT.

In regard to this clone: One end of the junction fails to match germline, which may point to a read error. This chain links TRBV7-7 with TRBJ2-5; D remains unclear. The CDR3 spans 15 residues. The germline V gene has CDR1 SSHAT and CDR2 FNYEAQ (reference sequence). CDR3 amino acids: CASSLGTSFGETQYF. The CDR3 DNA reads as TGTGCTAGCAGCTTAGGAACGTCCTTCGGGGAGACCCAGTACTTC. The full variable domain, completed using reference TRBV7-7 and TRBJ2-5, is GAGVSQSPRYKVTKRGQDVTLRCDPISSHATLYWYQQALGQGPEFLTYFNYEAQPDKSGLPSDRFSAERPEGSISTLTIQRTEQRDSAMYRCASSLGTSFGETQYFGPGTRLLVL.

The V gene is TRBV5-6, the J gene TRBJ2-5, with TRBD2 as a possible D gene (6 bases). CDR3 length: 15 amino acids. CDR1 and CDR2 from the germline V gene are SGHDT and YYEEEE. V dropped 2 bases and J dropped 5 bases, with 16 bases sitting between them. The CDR3 DNA is TGTGCCAGCAGCTTTCGGCTACTAGGAGGGGAGACCCAGTACTTC. This codes for CASSFRLLGGETQYF.

The gene calls are TRBV4-1 and TRBJ1-1; 7 bases are a match to TRBD1. This CDR3 contains 18 residues. J gave up 1 base and V 6 bases, and 17 bases lay outside the gene matches. Germline assignment: CDR1 MGHRA and CDR2 YSYEKL. CDR3 sequence: CASSETLFRGEWNTEAFF. In nucleotides, the CDR3 is TGCGCCAGCAGTGAAACCTTATTCAGGGGGGAATGGAACACTGAAGCTTTCTTT.

The rearrangement links TRBV5-4 to TRBJ1-6; no reliable D call. The germline V gene encodes CDR1 SGHNT and CDR2 YYREEE (reference sequence). There are 14 residues in the CDR3. Deletions cut 4 bases from V and 4 bases from J, with 9 bases between. CDR3 nucleotide sequence: TGTGCCAGCAGCCTATGGTCATATAATTCACCCCTCCACTTT. It translates to CASSLWSYNSPLHF.